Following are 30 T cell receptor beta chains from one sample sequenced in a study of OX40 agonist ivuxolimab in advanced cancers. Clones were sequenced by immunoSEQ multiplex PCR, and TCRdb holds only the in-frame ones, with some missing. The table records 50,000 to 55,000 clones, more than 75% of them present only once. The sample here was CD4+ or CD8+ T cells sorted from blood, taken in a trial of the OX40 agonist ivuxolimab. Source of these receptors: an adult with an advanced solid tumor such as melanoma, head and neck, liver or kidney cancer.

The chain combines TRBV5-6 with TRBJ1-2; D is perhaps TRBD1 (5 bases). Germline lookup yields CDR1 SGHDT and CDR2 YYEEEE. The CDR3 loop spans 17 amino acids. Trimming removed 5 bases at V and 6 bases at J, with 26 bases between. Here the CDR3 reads CASRAGIRSGPFDGYTF. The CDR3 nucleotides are TGTGCCAGCAGAGCGGGGATTCGGTCAGGGCCTTTTGATGGCTACACCTTC.

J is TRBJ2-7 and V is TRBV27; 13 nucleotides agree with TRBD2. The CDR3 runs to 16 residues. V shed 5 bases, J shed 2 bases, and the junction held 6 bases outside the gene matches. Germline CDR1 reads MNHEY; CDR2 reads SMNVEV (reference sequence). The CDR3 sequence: CASSPGLAGVPYEQYF. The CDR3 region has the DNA TGTGCCAGCAGTCCCGGACTAGCGGGGGTTCCCTACGAGCAGTACTTC.

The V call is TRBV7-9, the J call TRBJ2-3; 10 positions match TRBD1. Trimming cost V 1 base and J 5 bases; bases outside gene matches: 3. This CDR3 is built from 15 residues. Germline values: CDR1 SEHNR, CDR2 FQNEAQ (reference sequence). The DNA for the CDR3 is TGTGCCAGCAGCTTAGGGGACAGGGGAGGAGATACGCAGTATTTT. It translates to CASSLGDRGGDTQYF.

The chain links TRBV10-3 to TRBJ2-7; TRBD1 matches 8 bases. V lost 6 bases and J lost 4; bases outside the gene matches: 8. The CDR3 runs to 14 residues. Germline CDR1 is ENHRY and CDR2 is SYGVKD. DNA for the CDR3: TGTGCCATCAGAAAAGACAGGGGTAGATACGAGCAGTACTTC. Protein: CAIRKDRGRYEQYF.

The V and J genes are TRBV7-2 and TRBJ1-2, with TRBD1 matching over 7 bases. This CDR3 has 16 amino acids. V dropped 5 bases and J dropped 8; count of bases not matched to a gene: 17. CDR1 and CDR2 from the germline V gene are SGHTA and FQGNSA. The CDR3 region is CASSPPRGGKGGGYTF. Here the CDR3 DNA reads TGTGCCAGCAGCCCCCCGAGAGGGGGCAAAGGGGGCGGCTACACCTTC.

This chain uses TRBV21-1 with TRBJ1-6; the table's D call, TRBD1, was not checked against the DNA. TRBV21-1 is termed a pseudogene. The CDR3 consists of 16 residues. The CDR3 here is CASSPTGGQGNSPLHF. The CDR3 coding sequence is TGTGCCAGCAGCCCAACAGGGGGCCAGGGGAATTCACCCCTCCACTTT.

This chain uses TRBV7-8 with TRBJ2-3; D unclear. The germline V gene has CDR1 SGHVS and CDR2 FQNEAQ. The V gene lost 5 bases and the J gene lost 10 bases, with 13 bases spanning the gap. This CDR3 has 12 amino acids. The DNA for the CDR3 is TGTGCCAGCAGCCCCGACCGAGGATCGCAGTATTTT. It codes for CASSPDRGSQYF.

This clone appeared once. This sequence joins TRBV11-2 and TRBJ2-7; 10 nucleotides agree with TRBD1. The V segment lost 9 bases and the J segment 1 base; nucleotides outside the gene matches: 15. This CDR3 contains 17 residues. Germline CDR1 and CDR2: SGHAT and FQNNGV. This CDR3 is CASAKGQGPSGSYEQYF. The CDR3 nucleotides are TGTGCCAGTGCCAAGGGACAGGGGCCCTCTGGGTCCTACGAGCAGTACTTC.

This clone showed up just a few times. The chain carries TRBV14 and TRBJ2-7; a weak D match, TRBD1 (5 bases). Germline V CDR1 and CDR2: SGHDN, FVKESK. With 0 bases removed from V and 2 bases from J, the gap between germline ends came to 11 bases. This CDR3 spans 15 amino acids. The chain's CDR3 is CASSQDLDRTYEQYF. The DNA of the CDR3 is TGTGCCAGCAGCCAAGATTTAGACAGAACCTACGAGCAGTACTTC.

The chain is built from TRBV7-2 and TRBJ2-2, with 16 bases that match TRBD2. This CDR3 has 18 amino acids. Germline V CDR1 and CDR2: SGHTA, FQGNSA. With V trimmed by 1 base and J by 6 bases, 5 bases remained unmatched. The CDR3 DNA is TGTGCCAGCAGCTTAGTGGGACTAGCGGGGGGGCAAGCCGGGGAGCTGTTTTTT. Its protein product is CASSLVGLAGGQAGELFF.

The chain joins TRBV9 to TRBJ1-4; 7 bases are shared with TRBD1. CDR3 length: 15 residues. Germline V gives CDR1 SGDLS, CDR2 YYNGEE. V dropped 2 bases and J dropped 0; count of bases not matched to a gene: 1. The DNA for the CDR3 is TGTGCCAGCAGCGTCACAGGGGCAACTAATGAAAAACTGTTTTTT. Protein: CASSVTGATNEKLFF.

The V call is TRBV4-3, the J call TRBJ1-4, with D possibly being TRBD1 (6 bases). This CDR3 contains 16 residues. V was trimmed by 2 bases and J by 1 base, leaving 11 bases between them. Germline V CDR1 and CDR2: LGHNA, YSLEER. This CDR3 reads CASSQYHRETNEKLFF. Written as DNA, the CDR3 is TGCGCCAGCAGCCAATACCACAGGGAAACTAATGAAAAACTGTTTTTT.

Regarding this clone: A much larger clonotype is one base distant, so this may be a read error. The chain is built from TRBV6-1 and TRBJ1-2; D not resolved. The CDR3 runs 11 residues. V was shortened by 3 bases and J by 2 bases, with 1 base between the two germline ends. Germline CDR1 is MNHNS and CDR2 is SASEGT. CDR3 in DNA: TGTGCCAGCAGTGACAACTATGGCTACACCTTC. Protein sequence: CASSDNYGYTF.

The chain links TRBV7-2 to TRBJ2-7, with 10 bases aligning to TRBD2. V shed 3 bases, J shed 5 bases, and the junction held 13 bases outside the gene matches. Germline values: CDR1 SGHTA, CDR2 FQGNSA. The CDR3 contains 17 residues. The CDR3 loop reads CASSFTTGKAGGNEQYF. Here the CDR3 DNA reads TGTGCCAGCAGCTTCACCACGGGGAAAGCGGGGGGGAACGAGCAGTACTTC.

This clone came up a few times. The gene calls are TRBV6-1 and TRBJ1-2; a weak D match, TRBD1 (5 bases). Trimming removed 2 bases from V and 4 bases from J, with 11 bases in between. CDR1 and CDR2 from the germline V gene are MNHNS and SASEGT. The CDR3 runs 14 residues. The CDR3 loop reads CASSETAGSYGYTF. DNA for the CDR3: TGTGCCAGCAGTGAAACGGCAGGGAGCTATGGCTACACCTTC.

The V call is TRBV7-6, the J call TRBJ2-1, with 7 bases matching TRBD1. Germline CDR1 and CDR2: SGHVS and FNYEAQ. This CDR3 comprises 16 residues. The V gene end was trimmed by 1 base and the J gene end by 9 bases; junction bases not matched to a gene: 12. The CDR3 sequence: CASSLVFGTVVGEQFF. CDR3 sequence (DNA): TGTGCCAGCAGCTTAGTCTTCGGGACAGTCGTCGGTGAGCAGTTCTTC.

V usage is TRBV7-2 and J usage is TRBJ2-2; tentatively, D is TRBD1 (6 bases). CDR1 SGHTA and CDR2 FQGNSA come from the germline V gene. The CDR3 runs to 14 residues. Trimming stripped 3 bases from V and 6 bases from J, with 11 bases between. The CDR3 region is CASSFSTGPGELFF. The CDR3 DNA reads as TGTGCCAGCAGCTTTTCGACAGGCCCCGGGGAGCTGTTTTTT.

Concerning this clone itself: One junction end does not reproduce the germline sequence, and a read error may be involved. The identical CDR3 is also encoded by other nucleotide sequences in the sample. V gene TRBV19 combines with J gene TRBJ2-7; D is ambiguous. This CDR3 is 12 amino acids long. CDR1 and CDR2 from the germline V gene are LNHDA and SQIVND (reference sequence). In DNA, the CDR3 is TGTGCCAGTAGTATTGTAGGCTACGAGCAGTATTTC. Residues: CASSIVGYEQYF.

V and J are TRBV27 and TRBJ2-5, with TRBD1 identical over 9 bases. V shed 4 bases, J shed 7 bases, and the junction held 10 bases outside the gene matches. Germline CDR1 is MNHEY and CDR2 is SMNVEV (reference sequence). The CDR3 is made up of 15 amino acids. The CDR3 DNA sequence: TGTGCCAGCAGTTCGGCCGGGACAGGGAGTACGACCCAGTACTTC. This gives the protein CASSSAGTGSTTQYF.

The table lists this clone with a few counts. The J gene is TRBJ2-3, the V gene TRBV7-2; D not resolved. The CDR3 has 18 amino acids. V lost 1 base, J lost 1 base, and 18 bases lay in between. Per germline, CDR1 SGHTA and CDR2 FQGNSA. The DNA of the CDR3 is TGTGCCAGCAGCTTAGGGTGGGTGGCAACCTCCCGCACAGATACGCAGTATTTT. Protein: CASSLGWVATSRTDTQYF.

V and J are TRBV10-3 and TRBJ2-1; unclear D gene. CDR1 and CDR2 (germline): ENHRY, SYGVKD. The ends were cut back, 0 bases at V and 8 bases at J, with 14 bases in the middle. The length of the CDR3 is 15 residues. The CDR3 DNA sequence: TGTGCCATCAGTGAGTCGAGTGGATTTAGGGATGAGCAGTTCTTC. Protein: CAISESSGFRDEQFF.

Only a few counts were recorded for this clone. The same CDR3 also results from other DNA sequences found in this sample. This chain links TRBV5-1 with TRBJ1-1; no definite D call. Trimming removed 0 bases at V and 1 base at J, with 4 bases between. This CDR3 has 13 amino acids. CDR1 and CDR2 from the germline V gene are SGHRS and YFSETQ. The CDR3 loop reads CASSLEGNTEAFF. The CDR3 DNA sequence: TGCGCCAGCAGCTTGGAAGGGAACACTGAAGCTTTCTTT.

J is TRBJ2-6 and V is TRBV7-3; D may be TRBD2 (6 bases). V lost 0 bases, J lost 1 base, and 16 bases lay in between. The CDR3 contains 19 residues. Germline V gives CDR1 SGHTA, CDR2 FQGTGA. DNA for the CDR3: TGTGCCAGCAGCTTAACCGCCGGTTGGCGGGGATCTGGGGCCAACGTCCTGACTTTC. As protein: CASSLTAGWRGSGANVLTF.

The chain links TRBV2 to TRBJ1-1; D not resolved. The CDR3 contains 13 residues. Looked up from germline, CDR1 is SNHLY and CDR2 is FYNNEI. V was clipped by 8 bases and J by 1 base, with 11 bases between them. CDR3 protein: CASEAASNTEAFF. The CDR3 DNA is TGTGCCAGCGAGGCAGCATCGAACACTGAAGCTTTCTTT.

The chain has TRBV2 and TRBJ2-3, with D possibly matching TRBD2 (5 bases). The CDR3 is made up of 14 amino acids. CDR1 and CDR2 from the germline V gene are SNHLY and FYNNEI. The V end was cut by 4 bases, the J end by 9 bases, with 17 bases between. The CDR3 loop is CASSADIGLRTQYF. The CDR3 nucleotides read TGTGCCAGCAGTGCCGATATAGGACTTAGGACGCAGTATTTT.

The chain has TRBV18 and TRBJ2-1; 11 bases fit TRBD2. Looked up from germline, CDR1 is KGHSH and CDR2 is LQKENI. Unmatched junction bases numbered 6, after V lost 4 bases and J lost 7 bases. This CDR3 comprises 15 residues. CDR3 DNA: TGTGCCAGCTCACGGGGACTAGCGGCGGGGAATGAGCAGTTCTTC. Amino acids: CASSRGLAAGNEQFF.

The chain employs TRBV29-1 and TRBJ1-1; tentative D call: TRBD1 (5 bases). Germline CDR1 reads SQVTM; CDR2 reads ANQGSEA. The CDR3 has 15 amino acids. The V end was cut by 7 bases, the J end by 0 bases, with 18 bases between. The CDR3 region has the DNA TGCAGCGCCGGTCAGGGATGGGGCATGAACACTGAAGCTTTCTTT. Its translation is CSAGQGWGMNTEAFF.

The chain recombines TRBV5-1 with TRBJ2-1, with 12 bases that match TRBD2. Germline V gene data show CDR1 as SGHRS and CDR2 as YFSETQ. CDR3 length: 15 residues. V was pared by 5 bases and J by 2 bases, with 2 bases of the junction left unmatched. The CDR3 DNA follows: TGCGCCAGCAGGCTAGCGGGAGGGGCCTACAATGAGCAGTTCTTC. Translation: CASRLAGGAYNEQFF.

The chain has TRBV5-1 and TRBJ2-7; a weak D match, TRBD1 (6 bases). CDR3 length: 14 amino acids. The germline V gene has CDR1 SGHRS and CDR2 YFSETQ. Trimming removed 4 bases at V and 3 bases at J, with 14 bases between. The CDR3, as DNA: TGCGCCAGCAGCCCTGGGACATCGGACTACGAGCAGTACTTC. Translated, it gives CASSPGTSDYEQYF.

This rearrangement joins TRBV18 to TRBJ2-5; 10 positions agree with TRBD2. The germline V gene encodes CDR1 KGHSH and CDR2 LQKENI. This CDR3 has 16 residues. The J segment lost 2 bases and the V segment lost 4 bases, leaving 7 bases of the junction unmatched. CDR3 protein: CASSLGLAEAQETQYF. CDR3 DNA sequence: TGTGCCAGCTCACTAGGACTAGCGGAGGCGCAAGAGACCCAGTACTTC.